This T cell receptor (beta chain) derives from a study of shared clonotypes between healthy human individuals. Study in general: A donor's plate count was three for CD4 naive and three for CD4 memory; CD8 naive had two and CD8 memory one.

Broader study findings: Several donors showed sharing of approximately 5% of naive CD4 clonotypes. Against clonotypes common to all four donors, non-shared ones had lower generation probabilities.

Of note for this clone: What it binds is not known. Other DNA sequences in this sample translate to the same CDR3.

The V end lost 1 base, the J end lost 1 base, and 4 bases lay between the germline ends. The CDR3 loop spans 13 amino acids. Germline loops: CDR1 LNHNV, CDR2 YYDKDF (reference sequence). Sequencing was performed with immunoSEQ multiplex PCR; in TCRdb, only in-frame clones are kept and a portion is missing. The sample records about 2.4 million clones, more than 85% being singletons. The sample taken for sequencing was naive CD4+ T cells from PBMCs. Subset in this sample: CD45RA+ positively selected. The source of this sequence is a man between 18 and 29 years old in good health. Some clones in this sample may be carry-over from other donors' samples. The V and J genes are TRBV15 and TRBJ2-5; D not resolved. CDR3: CATSRGGQETQYF. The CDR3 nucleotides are TGTGCCACCAGCAGAGGGGGCCAAGAGACCCAGTACTTC.